Each of the 26 T cell receptor beta chains below was sequenced from the same sample in a study of blood T cells in healthy people across ages. The use of a sample-barcoded 5' primer and a J-beta primer mix characterized a second PCR of about 6 to 12 cycles. TCRdb used MiXCR to reprocess the 5' RACE reads, holding one entry per CDR3 protein. This sample has roughly 800,000 distinct CDR3 sequences, with 58% found just once. What was sequenced was blood. The receptors come from a man aged 25 to 45 in good health.

This sequence joins TRBV5-1 and TRBJ2-1; D ambiguous. Trimming left V 1 base short and J 0 bases short, with 8 bases between. CDR3 size: 15 residues. Germline V gives CDR1 SGHRS, CDR2 YFSETQ. The CDR3 DNA sequence: TGCGCCAGCAGCTTGTCGAAAGGCTCCTACAATGAGCAGTTCTTC. Protein product: CASSLSKGSYNEQFF. Full variable domain (remainder filled in from reference TRBV5-1 and TRBJ2-1): KAGVTQTPRYLIKTRGQQVTLSCSPISGHRSVSWYQQTPGQGLQFLFEYFSETQRNKGNFPGRFSGRQFSNSRSEMNVSTLELGDSALYLCASSLSKGSYNEQFFGPGTRLTVL.

This clonotype came up a few times. The chain couples TRBV30 to TRBJ1-2; maybe TRBD1 (5 bases). Per the germline V gene, CDR1 is GTSNPN and CDR2 is SVGIG (reference sequence). The CDR3 consists of 14 residues. Trimming left V 0 bases short and J 8 bases short, with 16 bases between. The CDR3 protein is CAWSVLGRGGGYTF. The CDR3 region has the DNA TGTGCCTGGAGTGTTCTTGGGAGGGGAGGCGGCTACACCTTC.

In DNA, the CDR3 is TGTGCCAGCAGGGGAGAACTGAGTTTTTACGGCTACACCTTC. Translating it yields CASRGELSFYGYTF. The chain combines TRBV25-1 with TRBJ1-2; D uncertain. Between the trimmed V and J ends, which lost 6 bases and 8 bases, there was a span of 19 bases. CDR1 and CDR2 from the germline V gene are MGHDK and SYGVNS. This CDR3 comprises 14 residues.

This chain uses TRBV7-2 with TRBJ2-4; the D gene is possibly TRBD2 (6 bases). Germline values: CDR1 SGHTA, CDR2 FQGNSA. Trimming took off 1 base at V and 3 bases at J, with 7 bases between the two ends. This CDR3 has 14 residues. CDR3 sequence reads: CASSLGLVKNIQYF. CDR3 DNA: TGTGCCAGCAGCTTAGGACTAGTCAAAAACATTCAGTACTTC.

The genes are TRBV7-2 and TRBJ2-5, with unresolved D. Germline values: CDR1 SGHTA, CDR2 FQGNSA. With 0 bases removed from V and 5 bases from J, the gap between germline ends came to 10 bases. This CDR3 is 14 amino acids long. The DNA for the CDR3 is TGTGCCAGCAGCTTAGCGGACGTGCGGGAGACCCAGTACTTC. Translated: CASSLADVRETQYF.

This clonotype has just one count. J is TRBJ2-7 and V is TRBV21-1; whether TRBD1, the table's D call, matches the DNA was not checked. TRBV21-1 is designated a pseudogene. The CDR3 contains 15 residues. The CDR3 spells CASSSQGSSSYEQYF. The CDR3 DNA sequence: TGTGCCAGCAGCTCACAGGGGTCAAGCTCCTACGAGCAGTACTTC.

The CDR3 DNA follows: TGTGCCAGCAGCCAAGTTGGTGGAGATTTCGGCTACACCTTC. This encodes CASSQVGGDFGYTF. J is TRBJ1-2 and V is TRBV14; D is unresolved. CDR1 is SGHDN, CDR2 FVKESK, per germline. This CDR3 region has 14 residues. With 1 base removed from V and 8 bases from J, the gap between germline ends came to 14 bases.

The chain employs TRBV6-6 and TRBJ2-2, with 8 bases fitting TRBD2. CDR1 MNHNY and CDR2 SVGAGI come from the germline V gene (reference sequence). CDR3 length: 17 residues. V gave up 5 bases and J gave up 0 bases; unmatched junction bases: 8. Here the CDR3 reads CASSPPGAGANTGELFF. DNA of the CDR3: TGTGCCAGCAGTCCACCCGGAGCGGGGGCGAACACCGGGGAGCTGTTTTTT.

V gene TRBV29-1 combines with J gene TRBJ2-3; 7 bases agree with TRBD2. The V and J ends lost 0 bases and 2 bases, in that order; junction bases with no gene match: 11. The length of the CDR3 is 17 residues. Germline CDR1 is SQVTM and CDR2 is ANQGSEA. The CDR3 nucleotides read TGCAGCGTTGAAGATGGGATGTTGCGGGGGTCCACAGATACGCAGTATTTT. Its translation is CSVEDGMLRGSTDTQYF.

In its sample, this clonotype was seen a few times. The chain combines TRBV6-2 or TRBV6-3 with TRBJ1-2; D unresolved. The CDR3 is made up of 13 amino acids. CDR1 and CDR2 (germline): MNHEY, SVGEGT. Trimming pared 0 bases from V and 8 bases from J, leaving 10 bases between. As DNA, the CDR3 is TGTGCCAGCAGTTACTCAGCGGGGATCGGCTACACCTTC. It yields the protein CASSYSAGIGYTF.

V is TRBV27 and J is TRBJ2-3, with D perhaps assigned TRBD1 or TRBD2 (5 bases each). Germline V lookup: CDR1 MNHEY, CDR2 SMNVEV (reference sequence). This CDR3 has 14 amino acids. Trimming took off 5 bases at V and 4 bases at J, with 13 bases between the two ends. The CDR3 sequence is CASSKGREADTQYF. Written as DNA, the CDR3 is TGTGCCAGCAGTAAGGGACGCGAGGCAGATACGCAGTATTTT.

J is TRBJ1-4 and V is TRBV28; D remains ambiguous. The CDR3 has 15 amino acids. The germline V and J ends were trimmed by 5 bases and 7 bases, with 17 bases remaining between them. CDR1 and CDR2 (germline): MDHEN, SYDVKM. The chain's CDR3 is CASSDPSLLSEKLFF. The CDR3 region has the DNA TGTGCCAGCAGTGACCCCAGTCTATTATCTGAAAAACTGTTTTTT.

This chain uses TRBV7-9 with TRBJ2-3; TRBD2 agrees at 7 bases. Trimming at V came to 5 bases and at J to 3 bases, leaving 14 bases not matched to a gene. In germline, CDR1 is SEHNR, CDR2 FQNEAQ (reference sequence). This CDR3 has 17 residues. CDR3 nucleotides: TGTGCCAGCAGCCCACCCCCCCCGGCGGGGGATACAGATACGCAGTATTTT. Protein: CASSPPPPAGDTDTQYF.

This clonotype was observed at least ten times. The rearrangement links TRBV7-2 to TRBJ2-3, with D possibly being TRBD1 or TRBD2 (5 bases each). Trimming removed 1 base from V and 3 bases from J, with 8 bases in between. Germline V CDR1 and CDR2: SGHTA, FQGNSA. The CDR3 extends over 14 amino acids. In DNA form, the CDR3 reads TGTGCCAGCAGCTTAGGGTGGGGGACAGATACGCAGTATTTT. As protein: CASSLGWGTDTQYF.

Only a few counts were recorded for this clonotype. The gene calls are TRBV12-3 or TRBV12-4 and TRBJ1-2; D unresolved. The CDR3 length is 14 residues. Trimming shortened V by 1 base and J by 7 bases, and 13 bases separated the two germline ends. CDR3 sequence (DNA): TGTGCCAGCAGTTTAGGAGGCAGCTTAAGTGGCTACACCTTC. Translation gives CASSLGGSLSGYTF.

The CDR3 region has the DNA TGCAGTGCTATTGCGCTAGCGGGGGCCGGGTGGCAAGAGACCCAGTACTTC. This gives the protein CSAIALAGAGWQETQYF. This chain joins TRBV20-1 and TRBJ2-5; the match to TRBD2 covers 10 bases. This CDR3 spans 17 amino acids. V dropped 4 bases and J dropped 2; count of bases not matched to a gene: 13. Germline V gene lookup returns CDR1 DFQATT and CDR2 SNEGSKA (reference sequence).

This clonotype was observed a few times. V usage is TRBV9 and J usage is TRBJ2-1, with TRBD2 identical over 8 bases. This CDR3 spans 14 amino acids. Germline values: CDR1 SGDLS, CDR2 YYNGEE. Unmatched junction bases numbered 8, after V lost 4 bases and J lost 8 bases. For the CDR3, the DNA is TGTGCCAGCAGCCCTAGGACTAGCCGGCATGAGCAGTTCTTC. It yields the protein CASSPRTSRHEQFF.

The CDR3 is CAWSYGTGTNEQFF. Written as DNA, the CDR3 is TGTGCCTGGAGTTATGGGACAGGGACCAATGAGCAGTTCTTC. The V and J genes are TRBV30 and TRBJ2-1, with 9 bases fitting TRBD1. The CDR3 consists of 14 residues. V dropped 2 bases and J dropped 6; count of bases not matched to a gene: 5. Germline CDR1 and CDR2: GTSNPN and SVGIG (reference sequence).

The chain recombines TRBV4-1 with TRBJ2-5; D perhaps matches TRBD1 (7 bases). Germline V gene sequence: CDR1 MGHRA, CDR2 YSYEKL. This CDR3 spans 16 amino acids. Trimming pared 0 bases from V and 5 bases from J, leaving 16 bases between. The CDR3 DNA sequence: TGCGCCAGCAGCCAAGAGTGGTTCAGGGGGGTCGAGACCCAGTACTTC. It specifies CASSQEWFRGVETQYF.

The sample holds a few counts of this clonotype. The chain joins TRBV29-1 to TRBJ1-1; D perhaps matches TRBD1 (5 bases). The V end lost 5 bases, the J end lost 1 base, and 8 bases lay between the germline ends. Germline CDR1 and CDR2: SQVTM and ANQGSEA. This CDR3 is 12 amino acids long. The CDR3 loop is CSVRQGNTEAFF. The CDR3 DNA follows: TGCAGCGTTCGGCAGGGGAACACTGAAGCTTTCTTT.

This chain joins TRBV7-2 and TRBJ1-4, with 10 bases identical to TRBD1. The germline CDR1 and CDR2 sequences are SGHTA and FQGNSA. The CDR3 sequence is 14 residues long. V gave up 5 bases and J gave up 7 bases; unmatched junction bases: 4. As DNA, the CDR3 is TGTGCCAGCAGCCATGGACAGGGGGTTGAAAAACTGTTTTTT. It encodes CASSHGQGVEKLFF.

This clonotype was observed once. The rearrangement links TRBV28 to TRBJ2-1; 8 bases are a match to TRBD1. The ends lost 8 bases at V and 5 bases at J; junction bases unmatched: 8. Per germline, CDR1 MDHEN and CDR2 SYDVKM. The length of the CDR3 is 14 residues. CDR3 sequence reads: CASDPRTGNNEQFF. The CDR3 DNA reads as TGTGCCAGCGACCCCCGGACAGGGAACAATGAGCAGTTCTTC. The whole variable domain, filled in from reference TRBV28 and TRBJ2-1, reads DVKVTQSSRYLVKRTGEKVFLECVQDMDHENMFWYRQDPGLGLRLIYFSYDVKMKEKGDIPEGYSVSREKKERFSLILESASTNQTSMYLCASDPRTGNNEQFFGPGTRLTVL.

The genes are TRBV29-1 and TRBJ2-1; no firm D call. Trimming took off 3 bases at V and 13 bases at J, with 19 bases between the two ends. Looked up from germline, CDR1 is SQVTM and CDR2 is ANQGSEA. CDR3 length: 13 amino acids. The CDR3 DNA follows: TGCAGCGTTGACAGAAACAGAAAAGAGACCCAGTTCTTC. Amino acid sequence: CSVDRNRKETQFF.

This clonotype was found once. The chain links TRBV6-5 to TRBJ2-1; D uncertain. Trimming took 8 bases from V and 11 from J, leaving 13 bases between them. Germline CDR1 MNHEY, CDR2 SVGAGI. CDR3 length: 11 amino acids. The CDR3: CASGSRYKQFF. The DNA of the CDR3 is TGTGCCAGCGGCAGTCGGTACAAGCAGTTCTTC.

This rearrangement joins TRBV11-1 to TRBJ2-1, with 12 bases lining up with TRBD2. Germline loops: CDR1 SGHAT, CDR2 FQDESV (reference sequence). V lost 8 bases and J lost 0; bases outside the gene matches: 8. CDR3 length: 17 amino acids. CDR3 coding DNA: TGTGCCAGCCTAGCGGGGGGGAATTCCGGCTCCTACAATGAGCAGTTCTTC. Protein: CASLAGGNSGSYNEQFF.

This clonotype has just a few counts. The chain employs TRBV12-3 or TRBV12-4 and TRBJ2-1; D call uncertain. Trimming removed 6 bases at V and 3 bases at J, with 15 bases between. The CDR3 totals 15 residues. CDR3 bases: TGTGCCAGCAGCCCGGCCCTCTGGAACTACAATGAGCAGTTCTTC. This sequence encodes CASSPALWNYNEQFF.